The clone carrying this T cell receptor beta chain appeared once. Its antigen is not known. Data came from immunoSEQ multiplex PCR; TCRdb stores just in-frame clones and leaves some out. This sample has 730,000 or so clones, with around 72% found just once. The data belong to a study of shared clonotypes between healthy human individuals. From germline, CDR1 is MNHEY and CDR2 SMNVEV (reference sequence). V was clipped by 5 bases and J by 5 bases; unmatched bases: 7. This CDR3 contains 14 residues. Whole-study results and caveats: The rarefaction results pointed to incomplete sorted-subset sequencing despite large depth.

The sample taken for sequencing was memory CD4+ T cells sorted from blood. Subset of the sample: CD45RA-negative fraction. The rearrangement links TRBV27 to TRBJ1-2; 8 positions agree with TRBD1. The sequence came from a woman under 40 in good health. The CDR3: CASSAGTGSYGYTF. In DNA, the CDR3 is TGTGCCAGCAGTGCCGGGACAGGATCATATGGCTACACCTTC.